The text below deals with one T cell receptor beta chain. A read error is possible here, since a much larger clone lies one base away. As to time point: pre-sensitization, week 0. Treatment specified: therapeutic diphenylcyclopropenone sensitization with weekly scalp DPC. The CDR3 spans 15 residues. CDR1 is MNHNS and CDR2 is SASEGT in the germline V gene. MiXCR, applied by TCRdb to the RACE reads, yields one record per CDR3 protein. The table includes about 98,000 distinct CDR3 sequences, 11% detected once. These data originate in a study of human T cells and chemical hapten exposure. This clonotype originated in a woman aged 60-75 years with alopecia areata. Some clones in this sample may be carry-over from other donors' samples. Sample: whole blood, taken in connection with sensitization to the hapten diphenylcyclopropenone (DPC). V is TRBV6-1 and J is TRBJ2-7; D possibly matches TRBD1 or TRBD2 (5 bases each). This CDR3 reads CASRDPGTGGEEQCF. DNA of the CDR3: TGTGCCAGCCGTGACCCCGGAACTGGGGGTGAAGAGCAGTGCTTC.